The rows below give T cell receptor beta chains drawn from one sample of a study of cytomegalovirus exposure and HLA in healthy donors. Only in-frame clones appear in the TCRdb table, and some are missing; sequencing was by immunoSEQ multiplex PCR. Here the sample spans around 170,000 clones, around 85% being singletons. Material for sequencing was PBMCs. The receptors stem from a young man in good health and CMV-seropositive. Both conserved end residues are part of each CDR3. The order of the fields is V gene, clone size, J gene, D gene, CDR3 protein, CDR3 DNA. The D gene is left open where the match is weak. Clone sizes are given selectively: once, few, many, or a class where the clone is expanded.

>TRBV28|NA|TRBJ1-2|NA
CASSPARDYGYTF
TGTGCCAGCAGCCCCGCCAGGGACTATGGCTACACCTTC
>TRBV4-1|NA|TRBJ2-7|TRBD2
CASSQLASGSIDEQYF
TGCGCCAGCAGCCAACTGGCCAGCGGGAGTATTGACGAGCAGTACTTC
>TRBV6-6|NA|TRBJ1-1|TRBD1
CASSSGQGLNTEAFF
TGTGCCAGCAGTTCCGGACAGGGGCTGAACACTGAAGCTTTCTTT
>TRBV13|few|TRBJ2-7|TRBD2
CASSIERETYEQYF
TGTGCCAGCAGCATTGAGCGGGAGACCTACGAGCAGTACTTC
>TRBV29-1|NA|TRBJ2-5|TRBD2
CSAVWEGKTQYF
TGCAGCGCCGTTTGGGAGGGAAAGACCCAGTACTTC
>TRBV4-1|NA|TRBJ2-5|NA
CASSQVGTRWETQYF
TGCGCCAGCAGCCAAGTAGGGACAAGGTGGGAGACCCAGTACTTC
>TRBV27|NA|TRBJ2-4|TRBD1
CASSITGGNIQYF
TGTGCCAGCAGTATAACAGGGGGGAACATTCAGTACTTC
>TRBV4-1|NA|TRBJ2-3|TRBD2
CASSRELAGGGQDTQYF
TGCGCCAGCAGCCGGGAGCTGGCGGGAGGGGGGCAGGATACGCAGTATTTT
>TRBV4-1|NA|TRBJ2-7|TRBD2
CASSPLAGGHEQYF
TGCGCCAGCAGCCCTCTAGCGGGAGGGCACGAGCAGTACTTC
>TRBV7-9|NA|TRBJ1-2|TRBD1
CASSPGTVNYGYTF
TGTGCCAGCAGCCCCGGGACAGTAAACTATGGCTACACCTTC
>TRBV18|NA|TRBJ2-3|TRBD2
CASSPSGTSGRGTQYF
TGTGCCAGCTCACCGTCCGGGACTAGCGGGAGGGGTACGCAGTATTTT
>TRBV14|NA|TRBJ1-3|NA
CASSPLGQPGNTIYF
TGTGCCAGCAGCCCTCTGGGACAACCGGGAAACACCATATATTTT
>TRBV6-1|once|TRBJ2-5|NA
CASKALAQYF
TGTGCCAGCAAAGCCCTGGCCCAGTACTTC
>TRBV7-2|NA|TRBJ2-1|TRBD2
CASSPGLAGGQNDNEQFF
TGTGCCAGCAGCCCCGGACTAGCGGGGGGCCAAAATGACAATGAGCAGTTCTTC
>TRBV7-6|NA|TRBJ1-1|NA
CASSLAAGPNTEAFF
TGTGCCAGCAGCTTAGCGGCAGGGCCGAACACTGAAGCTTTCTTT
>TRBV7-8|NA|TRBJ2-5|NA
CASTGEETQYF
TGTGCCAGCACCGGGGAAGAGACCCAGTACTTC